This T cell receptor (beta chain) was recorded in a study of Ad26.COV2.S vaccination and SARS-CoV-2 variants (dated by TCRdb to about 2021). Notes on the research overall: Vaccine-arm donors came from COV1001, a multicentre, randomized, double-blind, placebo-controlled phase I-IIa trial of Ad26.COV2.S in healthy adults. Participants in the trial were split at random into five groups of five each, receiving low-dose or high-dose Ad26.COV2.S once or twice, or else placebo on both occasions. Ad26.COV2.S was administered intramuscularly at a dose of 5x10^10 or 1x10^11 viral particles, either as one shot or as two shots given 56 days apart. The TCR-sequenced set comprised approximately 32 samples: around 20 Ad26.COV2.S vaccine recipients, 5 placebo recipients and 8 SARS-CoV-2 convalescent individuals. Sequencing of the TCRbeta repertoire served to evaluate the specificity and breadth of SARS-CoV-2-reactive T cell receptors following Ad26.COV2.S vaccination. Investigators did not know the trial group allocation while performing experiments and assessing outcomes. The full study reports these points: Vaccine and placebo recipients had similar non-spike TCR breadth, a finding consistent with the vaccine containing only spike. After vaccination, substantial breadth of spike-specific CD8+ and CD4+ T cell responses was reported. The study lacked the statistical power to compare responses across vaccine doses or regimens. According to the authors, total T cell responses may have been underestimated by the TCR breadth and depth analyses. Ad26.COV2.S recipients had higher spike-specific TCR breadth than placebo recipients (P = 0.0014).

TCRbeta CDR3 regions were sequenced with the immunoSEQ Assay. After extraction, genomic DNA underwent amplification by bias-controlled multiplex PCR, followed by high-throughput sequencing. From the authors' description of their analysis: To quantify the absolute abundance of each unique TCRbeta CDR3 region, sequences were collapsed and filtered. T cell fraction was estimated by normalizing TCRbeta template counts to usable DNA, with usable DNA measured through amplification of reference genes found in all nucleated cells. Repertoire TCRs were annotated as SARS-CoV-2-specific by exact matching of V gene, CDR3 amino acid sequence and J gene to a known reactive TCR set. MIRA supplied the reference SARS-CoV-2 TCR set, which was filtered for enrichment in COVID-19-positive ImmuneCODE repertoires so that public or cross-reactive TCRs were removed. Using the MIRA antigens, annotated TCRs were further analysed by specific ORF or by position within an ORF. Breadth was defined as the number of annotated unique rearrangements divided by the total number of unique productive rearrangements, and depth was defined as the summed frequency of the annotated unique rearrangements. Two-sided Wilcoxon rank-sum tests were used to compare TCR breadth between groups. TCRdb took this table from immuneACCESS and kept in-frame rearrangements with V and J called. Such tables lack part of the clones; where checked against another copy, unresolved V genes explain under half of the gap, and the rest is unexplained. That table gives V, J and clone size, and the DNA gave D and trimming. The sample table lists about 400,000 clones, approximately 91% of them with a count of one. The ten largest clones take up around 1.9% of the sample.

About this clone itself: The target of this receptor is not known. No clone much larger than this one lies a single base away; base qualities are absent.

According to the study, the label for this sample's treatment or condition signals: approximately 18 received Ad26.COV2.S at low or high dose, single or two shots; roughly five received placebo; per-sample allocation not given. For vaccine and placebo recipients, the sequenced repertoires came from samples collected on day 63 after the first injection. In Cohort 1b, about 25 adults aged 18-55 years were enrolled at a single site in Boston, USA, between 29 July and 7 August 2020. Ad26.COV2.S was a replication-incompetent adenovirus type 26 vector that expressed a prefusion-stabilized SARS-CoV-2 spike protein derived from the original Wuhan strain. The CDR3 covers 14 residues, taking in both the cysteine and the phenylalanine. The entry retains the CDR3 DNA only, 42 bases that are in frame from base 1. V loses 7 bases of germline sequence and J loses 1 base, and the interval between the two ends is 11 bases. From a lookup of the germline V gene (reference sequence), CDR1 and CDR2 are LNHDA and SQIVND.

Sequencing used peripheral blood, obtained in a trial of Ad26.COV2.S vaccine versus placebo. This receptor was obtained from a person between 18 and 60 years old who received the Ad26.COV2.S COVID-19 vaccine or a placebo. The chain is made from TRBV19 and TRBJ2-4, and TRBD1 may be the D gene, going by 6 matching bases. The CDR3 sequence is CASKGTMAKNIQYF. The nucleotide sequence reads as follows: TGTGCCAGTAAAGGGACAATGGCCAAAAACATTCAGTACTTC.